This T cell receptor beta chain was recovered during a study of blood T cell repertoires in COVID-19. Study background: Both acute and convalescent COVID-19 samples were obtained from the United States, Italy and Spain. T cells, B-cell-depleted T cells, or PBMCs supplied cDNA or gDNA.

V was trimmed by 5 bases and J by 2 bases, leaving 9 bases between them. The CDR3 loop spans 13 amino acids. Authors' processing steps: Quantification of nucleated cells was approximated via reference gene primer amplification. Profiling relied on immunoSEQ multiplex PCR, and the TCRdb table lists in-frame clones only, not all of them. V, J and clone size are taken as reported in that table, and D and trimming were inferred from the DNA itself. The table shows around 190,000 clones, with 75% to 90% occurring only once. Sequencing was carried out using peripheral blood. J is TRBJ1-2 and V is TRBV12-3 or TRBV12-4; D unresolved. The receptor's source is a man aged 55 to 70 with acute or convalescent COVID-19. The DNA for the CDR3 is TGTGCCAGCAGTCCTGACGGGAACTATGGCTACACCTTC. Translating it yields CASSPDGNYGYTF.